This T cell receptor beta chain was obtained from a study of shared clonotypes between healthy human individuals. Findings of the study overall: A few donors held 5% to 5.5% of naive CD4 clonotypes in common. Represented diversity (both genetic and exposure-history) was limited by the small number of donors.

About this clone: The antigen remains unidentified.

Sequenced by immunoSEQ multiplex PCR; TCRdb stores in-frame clones only, minus some. Among 900,000 to 1,200,000 clones listed, more than 75% were seen once. Germline CDR1 MNHEY, CDR2 SMNVEV (reference sequence). Trimming cost V 6 bases and J 6 bases; bases outside gene matches: 7. The CDR3 length is 14 residues. The sequencing input was memory CD4+ T cells from PBMCs. Subset denoted: CD45RA-negative fraction. The genes are TRBV27 and TRBJ2-7, with 11 bases that match TRBD2. This clonotype was obtained from a man younger than 35 in good health. Some clones in this sample may be carry-over from other donors' samples. The CDR3 region has the DNA TGTGCCAGCAGGTCTAGCGGGAGGTTTGGCGAGCAGTACTTC. It translates to CASRSSGRFGEQYF.